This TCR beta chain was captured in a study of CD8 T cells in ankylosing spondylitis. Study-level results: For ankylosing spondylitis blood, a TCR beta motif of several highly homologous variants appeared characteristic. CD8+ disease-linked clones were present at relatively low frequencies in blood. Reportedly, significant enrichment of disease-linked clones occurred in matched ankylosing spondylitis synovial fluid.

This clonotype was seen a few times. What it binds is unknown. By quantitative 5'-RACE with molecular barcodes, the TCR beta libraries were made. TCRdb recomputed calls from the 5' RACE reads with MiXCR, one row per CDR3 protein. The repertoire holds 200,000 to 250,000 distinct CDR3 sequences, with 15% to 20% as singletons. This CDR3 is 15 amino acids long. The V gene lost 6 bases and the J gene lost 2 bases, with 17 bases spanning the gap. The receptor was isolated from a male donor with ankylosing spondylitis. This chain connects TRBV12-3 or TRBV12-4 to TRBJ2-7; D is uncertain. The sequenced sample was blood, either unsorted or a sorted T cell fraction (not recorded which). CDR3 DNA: TGTGCCAGCAGCTCCGTAGGCACCTCCCCCTACGAGCAGTACTTC. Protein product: CASSSVGTSPYEQYF.